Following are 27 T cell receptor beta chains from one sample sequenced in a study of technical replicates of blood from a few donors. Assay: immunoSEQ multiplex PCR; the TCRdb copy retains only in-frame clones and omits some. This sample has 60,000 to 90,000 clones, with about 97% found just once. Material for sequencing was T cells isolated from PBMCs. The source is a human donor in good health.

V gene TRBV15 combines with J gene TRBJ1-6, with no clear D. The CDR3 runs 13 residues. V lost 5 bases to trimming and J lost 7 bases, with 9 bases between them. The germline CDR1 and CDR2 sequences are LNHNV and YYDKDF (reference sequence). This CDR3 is CATSSGGNSPLHF. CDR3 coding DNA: TGTGCCACCAGCTCAGGCGGGAATTCACCCCTCCACTTT.

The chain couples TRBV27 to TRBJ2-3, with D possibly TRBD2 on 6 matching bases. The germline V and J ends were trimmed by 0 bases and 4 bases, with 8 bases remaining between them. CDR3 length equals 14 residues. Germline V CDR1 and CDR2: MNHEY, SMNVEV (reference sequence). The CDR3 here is CASSLSEGSDTQYF. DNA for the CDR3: TGTGCCAGCAGTTTATCGGAGGGTTCAGATACGCAGTATTTT.

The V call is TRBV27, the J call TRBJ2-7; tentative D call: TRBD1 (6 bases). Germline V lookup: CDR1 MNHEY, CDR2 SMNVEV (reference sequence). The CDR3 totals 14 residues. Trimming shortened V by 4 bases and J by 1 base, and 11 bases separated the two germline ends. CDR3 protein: CASSYRDTSYEQYF. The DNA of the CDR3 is TGTGCCAGCAGTTACCGGGACACGTCCTACGAGCAGTACTTC.

The CDR3 here is CASSQDSSSPETQYF. CDR3 nucleotide sequence: TGCGCCAGCAGCCAAGACTCTAGCAGCCCGGAGACCCAGTACTTC. The rearrangement joins TRBV4-3 to TRBJ2-5, with a possible D match to TRBD2 (5 bases). The V and J ends lost 0 bases and 5 bases respectively, with 13 bases between them. The CDR3 totals 15 residues. CDR1 and CDR2 from the germline V gene are LGHNA and YSLEER.

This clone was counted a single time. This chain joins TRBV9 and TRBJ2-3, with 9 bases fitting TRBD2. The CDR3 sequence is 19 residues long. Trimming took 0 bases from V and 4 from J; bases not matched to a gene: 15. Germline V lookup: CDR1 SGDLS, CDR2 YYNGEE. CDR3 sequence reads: CASSVEQGVSGSGADTQYF. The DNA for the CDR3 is TGTGCCAGCAGCGTAGAGCAAGGGGTTAGCGGGAGTGGGGCAGATACGCAGTATTTT.

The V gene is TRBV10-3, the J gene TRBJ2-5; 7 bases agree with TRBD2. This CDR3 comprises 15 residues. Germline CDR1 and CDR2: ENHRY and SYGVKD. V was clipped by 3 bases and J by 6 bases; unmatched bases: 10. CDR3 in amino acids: CAISDEGSGLQTQYF. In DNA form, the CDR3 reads TGTGCCATCAGTGATGAAGGTAGCGGGCTGCAGACCCAGTACTTC.

CDR3 amino acids: CASSFDGGEGSEQYF. CDR3 in DNA: TGTGCCAGCAGCTTTGACGGGGGAGAGGGGTCCGAGCAGTACTTC. The chain carries TRBV5-4 and TRBJ2-7, with D perhaps TRBD2 (6 bases). CDR3 length equals 15 residues. V was clipped by 2 bases and J by 6 bases, with 18 bases between them. The V gene's germline CDR1 is SGHNT and CDR2 YYREEE (reference sequence).

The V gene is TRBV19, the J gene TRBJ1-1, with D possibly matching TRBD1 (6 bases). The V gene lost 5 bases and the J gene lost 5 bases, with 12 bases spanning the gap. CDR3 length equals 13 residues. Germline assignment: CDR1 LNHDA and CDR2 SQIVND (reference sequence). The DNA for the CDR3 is TGTGCCAGTAGTTCTACAGGGTCTACTGAAGCTTTCTTT. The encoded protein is CASSSTGSTEAFF.

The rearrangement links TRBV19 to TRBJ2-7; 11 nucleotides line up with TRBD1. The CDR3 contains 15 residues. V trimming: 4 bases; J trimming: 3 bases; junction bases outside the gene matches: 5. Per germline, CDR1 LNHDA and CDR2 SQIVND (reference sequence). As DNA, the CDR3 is TGTGCCAGTAGTAGTAGGGGACAGGGGGTCTACGAGCAGTACTTC. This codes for CASSSRGQGVYEQYF.

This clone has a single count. The CDR3 is CASSHEIRGTGYGYTF. CDR3 sequence (DNA): TGCGCCAGCAGCCACGAAATAAGGGGAACGGGCTATGGCTACACCTTC. The chain employs TRBV4-3 and TRBJ1-2; D perhaps matches TRBD1 (5 bases). Germline V gene sequence: CDR1 LGHNA, CDR2 YSLEER. Deletions cut 3 bases from V and 4 bases from J, with 18 bases between. The CDR3 runs 16 residues.

This chain's CDR3 is CAIGDRHYTEAFF. For the CDR3, the DNA is TGTGCCATCGGAGACAGGCACTACACTGAAGCTTTCTTT. This chain links TRBV10-3 with TRBJ1-1; D perhaps matches TRBD1 (6 bases). The germline V and J ends were trimmed by 8 bases and 3 bases, with 13 bases remaining between them. CDR1 and CDR2 (germline): ENHRY, SYGVKD. The CDR3 sequence is 13 residues long.

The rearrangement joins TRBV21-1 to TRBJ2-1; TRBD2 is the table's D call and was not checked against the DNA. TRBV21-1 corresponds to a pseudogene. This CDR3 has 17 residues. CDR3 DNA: TGTGCCAGCAGCAATTGGGGCGGGAGTAAAGCTGGCAATGAGCAGTTCTTC. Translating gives CASSNWGGSKAGNEQFF.

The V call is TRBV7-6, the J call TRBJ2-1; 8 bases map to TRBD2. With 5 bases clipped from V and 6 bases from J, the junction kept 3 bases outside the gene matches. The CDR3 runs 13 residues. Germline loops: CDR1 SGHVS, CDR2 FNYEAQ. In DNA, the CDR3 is TGTGCCAGCAGCCCCGGGACTAGCAATGAGCAGTTCTTC. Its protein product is CASSPGTSNEQFF.

The CDR3 bases are TGTGCCAGCAGCTTAGGAGGGACAGGGAACTCCTACGAGCAGTACTTC. This translates into CASSLGGTGNSYEQYF. The gene calls are TRBV7-2 and TRBJ2-7; 9 bases fit TRBD1. This CDR3 has 16 amino acids. Germline V lookup: CDR1 SGHTA, CDR2 FQGNSA. The V and J ends lost 1 base and 0 bases, in that order; junction bases with no gene match: 4.

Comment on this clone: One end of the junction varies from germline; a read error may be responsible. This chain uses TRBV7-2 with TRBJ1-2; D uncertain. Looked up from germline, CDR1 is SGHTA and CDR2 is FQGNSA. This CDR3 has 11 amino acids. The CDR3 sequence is CASAAGMGYTF. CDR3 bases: TGTGCCAGCGCGGCGGGGATGGGCTACACTTTC. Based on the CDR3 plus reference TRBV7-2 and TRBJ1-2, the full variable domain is GAGVSQSPSNKVTEKGKDVELRCDPISGHTALYWYRQSLGQGLEFLIYFQGNSAPDKSGLPSDRFSAERTGGSVSTLTIQRTQQEDSAVYLCASAAGMGYTFGSGTRLTVV.

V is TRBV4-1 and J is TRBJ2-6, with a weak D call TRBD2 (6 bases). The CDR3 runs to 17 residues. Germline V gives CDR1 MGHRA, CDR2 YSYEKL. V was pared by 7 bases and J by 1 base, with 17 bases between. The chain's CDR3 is CASTSGGSKSGANVLTF. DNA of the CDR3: TGCGCCAGCACCTCCGGGGGTTCCAAATCTGGGGCCAACGTCCTGACTTTC.

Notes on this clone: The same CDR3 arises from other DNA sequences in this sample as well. The CDR3 spells CASSVTGSNQPQHF. The CDR3 DNA sequence: TGTGCCAGCAGTGTGACGGGAAGCAATCAGCCCCAGCATTTT. V is TRBV27 and J is TRBJ1-5; D not resolved. Trimming stripped 5 bases from V and 1 base from J, with 9 bases between. Germline CDR1 MNHEY, CDR2 SMNVEV (reference sequence). This CDR3 spans 14 amino acids.

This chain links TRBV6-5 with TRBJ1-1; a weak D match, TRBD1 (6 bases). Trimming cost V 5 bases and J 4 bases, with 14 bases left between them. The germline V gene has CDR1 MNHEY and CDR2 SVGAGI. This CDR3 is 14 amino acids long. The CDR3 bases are TGTGCCAGCAGTGCCAACAGGGTGAGCACTGAAGCTTTCTTT. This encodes CASSANRVSTEAFF.

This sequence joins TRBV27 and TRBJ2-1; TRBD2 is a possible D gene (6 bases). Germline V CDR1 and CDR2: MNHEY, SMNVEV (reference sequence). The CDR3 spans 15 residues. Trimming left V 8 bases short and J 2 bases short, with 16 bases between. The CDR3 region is CASRTGTGAYNEQFF. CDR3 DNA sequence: TGTGCCAGCCGGACCGGGACGGGAGCCTACAATGAGCAGTTCTTC.

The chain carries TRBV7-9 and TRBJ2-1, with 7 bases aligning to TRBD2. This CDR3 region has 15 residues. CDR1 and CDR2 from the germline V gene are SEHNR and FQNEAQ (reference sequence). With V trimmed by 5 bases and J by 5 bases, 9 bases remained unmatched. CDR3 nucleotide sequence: TGTGCCAGCAGCGTAGGACTAGACAAGGACAATGAGCAGTTCTTC. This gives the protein CASSVGLDKDNEQFF. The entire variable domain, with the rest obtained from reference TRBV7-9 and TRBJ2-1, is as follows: DTGVSQNPRHKITKRGQNVTFRCDPISEHNRLYWYRQTLGQGPEFLTYFQNEAQLEKSRLLSDRFSAERPKGSFSTLEIQRTEQGDSAMYLCASSVGLDKDNEQFFGPGTRLTVL.

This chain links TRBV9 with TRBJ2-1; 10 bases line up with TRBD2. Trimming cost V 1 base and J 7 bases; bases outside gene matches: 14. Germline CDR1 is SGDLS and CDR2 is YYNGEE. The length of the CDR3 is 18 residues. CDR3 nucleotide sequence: TGTGCCAGCAGCGTAAGGCTAGCGGGAGTTCAAGGACGGAATGAGCAGTTCTTC. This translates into CASSVRLAGVQGRNEQFF.

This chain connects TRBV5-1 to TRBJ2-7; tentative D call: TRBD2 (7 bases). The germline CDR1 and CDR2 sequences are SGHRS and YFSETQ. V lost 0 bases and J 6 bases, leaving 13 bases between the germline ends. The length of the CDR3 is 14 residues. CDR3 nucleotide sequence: TGCGCCAGCAGCTTGGTGGGGGGGCAGGGCGAGCAGTACTTC. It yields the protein CASSLVGGQGEQYF.

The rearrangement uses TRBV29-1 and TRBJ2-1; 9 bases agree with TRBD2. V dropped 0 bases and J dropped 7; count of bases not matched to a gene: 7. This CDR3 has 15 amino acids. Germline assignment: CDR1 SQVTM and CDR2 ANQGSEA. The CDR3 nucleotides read TGCAGCGTTGAAGACATAGCGGGAGAACAAAATGAGCAGTTCTTC. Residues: CSVEDIAGEQNEQFF.

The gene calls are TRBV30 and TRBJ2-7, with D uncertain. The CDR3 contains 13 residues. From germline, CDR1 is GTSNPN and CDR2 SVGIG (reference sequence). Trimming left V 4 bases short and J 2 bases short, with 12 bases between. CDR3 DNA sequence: TGTGCCTGGATCGATGGGCCGACCTACGAGCAGTACTTC. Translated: CAWIDGPTYEQYF.

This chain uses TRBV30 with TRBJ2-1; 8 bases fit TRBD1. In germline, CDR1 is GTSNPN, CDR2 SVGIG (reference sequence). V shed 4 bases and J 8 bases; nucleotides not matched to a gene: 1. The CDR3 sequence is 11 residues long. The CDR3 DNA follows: TGTGCCTGGACAGGGGGCGATGAGCAGTTCTTC. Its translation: CAWTGGDEQFF.

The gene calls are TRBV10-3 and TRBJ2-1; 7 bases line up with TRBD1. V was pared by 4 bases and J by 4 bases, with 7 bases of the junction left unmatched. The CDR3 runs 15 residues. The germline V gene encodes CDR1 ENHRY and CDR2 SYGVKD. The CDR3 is CAISGVMTGYNEQFF. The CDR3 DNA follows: TGTGCCATCAGTGGGGTCATGACAGGGTACAATGAGCAGTTCTTC.

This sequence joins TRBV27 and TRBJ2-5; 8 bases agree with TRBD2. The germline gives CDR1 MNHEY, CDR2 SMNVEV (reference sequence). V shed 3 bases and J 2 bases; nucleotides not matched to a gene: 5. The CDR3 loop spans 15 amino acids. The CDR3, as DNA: TGTGCCAGCAGTTTGTATACTAGCGGACAAGAGACCCAGTACTTC. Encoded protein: CASSLYTSGQETQYF.